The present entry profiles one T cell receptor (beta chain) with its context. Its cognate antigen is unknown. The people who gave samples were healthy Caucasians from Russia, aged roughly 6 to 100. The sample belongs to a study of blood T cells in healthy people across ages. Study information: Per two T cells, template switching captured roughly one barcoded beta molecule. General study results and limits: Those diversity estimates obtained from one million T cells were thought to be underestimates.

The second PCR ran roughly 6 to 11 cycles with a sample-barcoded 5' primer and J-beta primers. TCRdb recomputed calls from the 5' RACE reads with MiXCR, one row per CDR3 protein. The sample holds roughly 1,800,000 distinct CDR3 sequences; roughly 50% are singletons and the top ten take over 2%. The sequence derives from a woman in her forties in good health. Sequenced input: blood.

CDR3 nucleotides: TGTGCCAGCAGTTTACGGGGGGAGACCTATGGCTACACCTTC. Protein sequence: CASSLRGETYGYTF. The genes are TRBV28 and TRBJ1-2; possibly TRBD1 for D (5 bases). The CDR3 extends over 14 amino acids. The germline V gene has CDR1 MDHEN and CDR2 SYDVKM. V dropped 2 bases and J dropped 4 bases, with 11 bases sitting between them.